This T cell receptor (beta chain) was recovered during a study of follicular helper T cells after annual influenza vaccination. This table comes from immunoSEQ multiplex PCR, and its TCRdb copy is limited to in-frame clones, with some not included. Of around 10,000 clones in the sample, roughly 80% were seen once. Time point here: 2015-2016 season, pre-vaccination. Vaccine contraindications, substance abuse, HIV/AIDS, active malignancy and active illness excluded donors. Cells are cTfh (non-naive CD4+CXCR5+PD-1+), split by ICOS and CD38 into double-positive or double-negative. CDR3 length: 17 residues. V lost 5 bases, J lost 10 bases, and 13 bases stayed unmatched. The V gene's germline CDR1 is MDHEN and CDR2 SYDVKM.

Sequenced here: CXCR5+ CD38- circulating T follicular helper cells from blood, sampled on the day of influenza vaccination. The subset is: circulating Tfh, non-naive CD4+CXCR5+PD-1+ (ICOS+CD38+ or ICOS-CD38-). V and J are TRBV28 and TRBJ2-1, with 14 bases matching TRBD2. The receptor was isolated from an adult who received the influenza vaccine. The CDR3 loop is CASSSTRGLAGVGEQFF. The CDR3 coding sequence is TGTGCCAGCAGTAGCACCCGGGGACTAGCGGGAGTGGGAGAGCAGTTCTTC.